A single TCR beta chain is shown here with its context. The data derive from a study of T-cell reconstitution after alpha-beta-depleted transplantation in children. CDR3 length equals 20 residues. V lost 4 bases and J lost 4; bases outside the gene matches: 23. The germline gives CDR1 ENHRY, CDR2 SYGVKD. Preparation of the TCRbeta library used unique molecular identifiers. TCRdb redid the calling of the PCR reads with MiXCR, one entry per CDR3 protein. The profile shows approximately 390,000 distinct CDR3 sequences, roughly 10% of them singletons. Sequenced material: PBMCs from the stem cell graft donor, taken from the stem cell graft. The rearrangement links TRBV10-3 to TRBJ2-7; 9 bases are a match to TRBD2. The receptor was isolated from a human donor who donated a stem cell graft to a child with acute myeloid leukemia. This CDR3 is CAISVRRLIGGRARSYEQYF. The CDR3 nucleotides are TGTGCCATCAGTGTACGCCGGTTGATTGGCGGGAGGGCCCGAAGTTACGAGCAGTACTTC.